This T cell receptor beta chain originates from a study of Ad26.COV2.S vaccination and SARS-CoV-2 variants. This clone was counted between two and nine times. Repertoires were generated with immunoSEQ multiplex PCR, while TCRdb's copy carries only in-frame clones and drops some. Of some 320,000 clones detected, about 85% appear once; the ten largest clones hold 2% to 2.5%. The CDR3 has 15 residues. The germline gives CDR1 LNHDA, CDR2 SQIVND (reference sequence). V shed 4 bases, J shed 4 bases, and the junction held 7 bases outside the gene matches. Regarding treatment: roughly 18 received Ad26.COV2.S at low or high dose, single or two shots; 5 received placebo; per-sample allocation not given. Day 63 after the first vaccine or placebo injection was the time point for sampling.

Sample: peripheral blood, taken in a trial of Ad26.COV2.S vaccine versus placebo. The clonotype originates from a person aged 18-60 years who received the Ad26.COV2.S COVID-19 vaccine or a placebo. The chain recombines TRBV19 with TRBJ1-1, with 9 bases lining up with TRBD1. CDR3 sequence (DNA): TGTGCCAGTAGTACCGGGACAGGGCTTCTCACTGAAGCTTTCTTT. As protein: CASSTGTGLLTEAFF. Combining the CDR3 with reference TRBV19 and TRBJ1-1 gives the whole variable domain DGGITQSPKYLFRKEGQNVTLSCEQNLNHDAMYWYRQDPGQGLRLIYYSQIVNDFQKGDIAEGYSVSREKKESFPLTVTSAQKNPTAFYLCASSTGTGLLTEAFFGQGTRLTVV.